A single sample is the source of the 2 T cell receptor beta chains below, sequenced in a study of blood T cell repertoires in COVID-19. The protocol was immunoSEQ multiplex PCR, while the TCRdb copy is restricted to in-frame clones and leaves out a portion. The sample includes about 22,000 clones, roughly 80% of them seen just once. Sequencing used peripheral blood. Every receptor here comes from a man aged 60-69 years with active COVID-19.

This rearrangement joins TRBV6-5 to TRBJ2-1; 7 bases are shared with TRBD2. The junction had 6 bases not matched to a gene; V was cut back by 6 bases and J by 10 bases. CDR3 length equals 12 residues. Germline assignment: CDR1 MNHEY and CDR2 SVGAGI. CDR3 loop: CASSPTSMEQFF. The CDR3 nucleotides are TGTGCCAGCAGCCCGACTAGCATGGAGCAGTTCTTC.

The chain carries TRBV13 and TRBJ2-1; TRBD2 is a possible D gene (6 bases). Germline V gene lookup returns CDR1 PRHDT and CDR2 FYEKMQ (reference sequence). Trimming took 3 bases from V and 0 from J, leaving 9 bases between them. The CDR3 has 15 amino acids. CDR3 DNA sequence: TGTGCCAGCAGCTTTGGGGGGAGCTCCTACAATGAGCAGTTCTTC. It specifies CASSFGGSSYNEQFF. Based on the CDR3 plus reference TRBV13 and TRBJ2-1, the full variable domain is AAGVIQSPRHLIKEKRETATLKCYPIPRHDTVYWYQQGPGQDPQFLISFYEKMQSDKGSIPDRFSAQQFSDYHSELNMSSLELGDSALYFCASSFGGSSYNEQFFGPGTRLTVL.